This is a list of T cell receptor beta chains from one sample in a study of cytomegalovirus exposure and HLA in healthy donors. Sequenced by immunoSEQ multiplex PCR; TCRdb stores in-frame clones only, minus some. The table includes 100,000 to 150,000 clones, around 80% detected once. Specimen: PBMCs. Every receptor here comes from a female donor in good health and CMV-seronegative. The CDR3 runs from the conserved cysteine through the conserved F or W. Fields, in order: D gene, J gene, V gene, clone size, CDR3 protein, CDR3 DNA. D genes are given only for firm matches. Clone size is not always given. Where it is, it says once, few, many or a class for expanded clones.

TRBD1	TRBJ1-2	TRBV6-5	-	CASSNIGTGSYGYTF	TGTGCCAGCAGTAACATCGGGACAGGGAGCTATGGCTACACCTTC
-	TRBJ2-3	TRBV5-1	-	CASSWATNTDTQYF	TGCGCCAGCAGCTGGGCGACTAACACAGATACGCAGTATTTT
-	TRBJ2-3	TRBV7-3	-	CASSLEGGIADTQYF	TGTGCCAGCAGCTTAGAAGGGGGAATAGCAGATACGCAGTATTTT
TRBD2	TRBJ2-1	TRBV27	-	CASSLSPPIGLAGTQSGQFF	TGTGCCAGCAGTTTATCCCCACCTATTGGACTAGCGGGGACCCAATCGGGGCAGTTCTTC
TRBD1	TRBJ2-7	TRBV28	-	CASSLAAGGSYEQYF	TGTGCCAGCAGTTTGGCGGCAGGGGGATCATACGAGCAGTACTTC
TRBD1	TRBJ1-5	TRBV27	-	CASAPTGWSGPQHF	TGTGCCAGCGCCCCGACAGGGTGGAGTGGGCCCCAGCATTTT
-	TRBJ1-6	TRBV7-9	-	CASSFLNSPLHF	TGTGCCAGCAGCTTCCTCAATTCACCCCTCCACTTT
-	TRBJ2-7	TRBV2	-	CATRERGTPGAGEQYF	TGTGCCACCCGGGAGAGGGGCACCCCAGGAGCAGGCGAGCAGTACTTC
TRBD1	TRBJ1-4	TRBV18	-	CASSPPTGTGGGSEKLFF	TGTGCCAGCTCACCACCGACCGGGACAGGAGGGGGCTCAGAAAAACTGTTTTTT
TRBD1	TRBJ2-5	TRBV2	once	CASQTGQGAVVGQETQYF	TGTGCCAGCCAAACAGGACAGGGGGCCGTAGTTGGCCAAGAGACCCAGTACTTC
TRBD2	TRBJ2-7	TRBV18	-	CASSPPRRGSSYEQYF	TGTGCCAGCTCACCACCCCGGCGGGGGAGCTCCTACGAGCAGTACTTC
-	TRBJ2-5	TRBV9	-	CASSPRPDSDLETQYF	TGTGCCAGCAGCCCCCGCCCCGACAGTGACTTAGAGACCCAGTACTTC
TRBD1	TRBJ2-1	TRBV7-3	-	CASSPTVRDRGGNEQFF	TGTGCCAGCAGCCCGACCGTGCGGGACAGGGGTGGAAATGAGCAGTTCTTC
-	TRBJ1-1	TRBV30	-	CAWSLSRLNTEAFF	TGTGCCTGGAGTTTGAGCCGTCTGAACACTGAAGCTTTCTTT
TRBD1	TRBJ2-2	TRBV5-1	few	CASSLGGTARANTGELFF	TGCGCCAGCAGCTTGGGGGGGACAGCGCGAGCGAACACCGGGGAGCTGTTTTTT
TRBD1	TRBJ2-7	TRBV18	-	CASSPRPGQGYEQYF	TGTGCCAGCTCACCAAGGCCGGGACAGGGCTACGAGCAGTACTTC
TRBD2	TRBJ2-7	TRBV5-1	-	CASSLFSGSYEQYF	TGCGCCAGCAGCTTGTTCAGCGGGAGCTACGAGCAGTACTTC
TRBD1	TRBJ2-6	TRBV5-4	-	CASSPATGGTSGANVLTF	TGTGCCAGCAGCCCGGCGACAGGGGGAACCTCTGGGGCCAACGTCCTGACTTTC
TRBD1	TRBJ1-2	TRBV7-8	-	CASSLRTGALSLNYGYTF	TGTGCCAGCAGCTTAAGGACAGGGGCACTAAGCTTAAACTATGGCTACACCTTC
TRBD1	TRBJ2-7	TRBV4-1	-	CASSQGDRGRREQYF	TGCGCCAGCAGCCAAGGGGACAGGGGGCGTCGCGAGCAGTACTTC
TRBD2	TRBJ2-1	TRBV7-8	-	CASSLARVRLAGVEQFF	TGTGCCAGCAGCTTAGCGAGGGTGAGACTAGCGGGGGTCGAGCAGTTCTTC
-	TRBJ1-1	TRBV2	-	CASSEDRNAEAFF	TGTGCCAGCAGTGAAGACAGGAACGCTGAAGCTTTCTTT
-	TRBJ2-7	TRBV18	-	CASSRTGSRSYEQYF	TGTGCCAGCTCACGAACGGGTTCGAGGTCCTACGAGCAGTACTTC
TRBD1	TRBJ1-5	TRBV28	-	CASINARGPNQPQHF	TGTGCCAGCATAAATGCCAGGGGGCCCAATCAGCCCCAGCATTTT
TRBD1	TRBJ1-5	TRBV27	-	CATGERGRGQPQHF	TGTGCCACCGGGGAGAGGGGGCGCGGGCAGCCCCAGCATTTT
-	TRBJ1-6	TRBV2	-	CASLDSNNSPLHF	TGTGCCAGCTTGGACAGCAATAATTCACCCCTCCACTTT